Each of the 3 T cell receptor beta chains below was sequenced from the same sample in a study of vaccination effects on CD4 cells after COVID-19. ViraFEST assay sequencing came after antigen-specific CD4+ T cells were expanded with viral peptide pools. Following an approximately 10-day culture, CD4+ T cells were purified. Prior SARS-CoV-2 infection was absent in the vaccine recipients, as shown by negative nucleocapsid antibodies. The antigens for these receptors are not known. The protocol was immunoSEQ multiplex PCR, while the TCRdb copy is restricted to in-frame clones and leaves out a portion. Among roughly 30,000 clones listed, over 70% were seen once. The input for sequencing was CD4+ T cells from PBMCs cultured with SARS-CoV-2 spike peptides, taken before COVID-19 vaccination. Receptors originate from a human donor who received a COVID-19 vaccine.

The V call is TRBV6-6, the J call TRBJ2-7; either TRBD1 or TRBD2 may fit D (5 bases each). Germline CDR1 is MNHNY and CDR2 is SVGAGI (reference sequence). The CDR3 is 13 amino acids. V lost 6 bases and J lost 7, with 16 bases in between. The CDR3 loop is CASSRDRTKEQYF. CDR3 in DNA: TGTGCCAGCAGCCGGGACCGTACAAAAGAGCAGTACTTC.

This clone turned up a few times. V is TRBV7-3 and J is TRBJ1-2; no firm D call. CDR1 and CDR2 (germline): SGHTA, FQGTGA. This CDR3 contains 13 residues. The germline V and J ends were trimmed by 5 bases and 0 bases, with 7 bases remaining between them. CDR3 DNA: TGTGCCAGCAGCAACCCTACTAACTATGGCTACACCTTC. Translating it yields CASSNPTNYGYTF.

This clone appeared a single time. V is TRBV3-1 (or the pseudogene TRBV3-2) and J is TRBJ2-3; D is perhaps TRBD2 (5 bases). The V end lost 0 bases, the J end lost 3 bases, and 13 bases lay between the germline ends. CDR1 and CDR2 (germline): LGHDT, YNNKEL (reference sequence). This CDR3 has 16 amino acids. The CDR3 is CASSQENGGWTDTQYF. The CDR3 DNA follows: TGTGCCAGCAGCCAAGAAAATGGAGGTTGGACAGATACGCAGTATTTT.